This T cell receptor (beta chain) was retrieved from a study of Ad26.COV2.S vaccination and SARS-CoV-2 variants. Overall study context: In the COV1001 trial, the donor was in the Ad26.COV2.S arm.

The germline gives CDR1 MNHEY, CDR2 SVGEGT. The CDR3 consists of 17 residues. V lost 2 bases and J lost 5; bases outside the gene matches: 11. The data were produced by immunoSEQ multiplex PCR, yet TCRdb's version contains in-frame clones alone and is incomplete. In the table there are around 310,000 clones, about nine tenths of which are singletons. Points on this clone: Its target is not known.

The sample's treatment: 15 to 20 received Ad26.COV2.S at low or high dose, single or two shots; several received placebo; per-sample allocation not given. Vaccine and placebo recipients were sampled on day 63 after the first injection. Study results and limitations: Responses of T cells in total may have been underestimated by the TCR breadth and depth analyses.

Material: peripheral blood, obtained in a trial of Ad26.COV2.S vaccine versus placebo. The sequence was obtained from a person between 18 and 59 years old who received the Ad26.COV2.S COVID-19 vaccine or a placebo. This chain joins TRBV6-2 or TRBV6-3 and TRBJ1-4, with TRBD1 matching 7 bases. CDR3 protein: CASSYTGQITFNEKLFF. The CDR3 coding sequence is TGTGCCAGCAGTTACACGGGACAGATAACCTTCAATGAAAAACTGTTTTTT.